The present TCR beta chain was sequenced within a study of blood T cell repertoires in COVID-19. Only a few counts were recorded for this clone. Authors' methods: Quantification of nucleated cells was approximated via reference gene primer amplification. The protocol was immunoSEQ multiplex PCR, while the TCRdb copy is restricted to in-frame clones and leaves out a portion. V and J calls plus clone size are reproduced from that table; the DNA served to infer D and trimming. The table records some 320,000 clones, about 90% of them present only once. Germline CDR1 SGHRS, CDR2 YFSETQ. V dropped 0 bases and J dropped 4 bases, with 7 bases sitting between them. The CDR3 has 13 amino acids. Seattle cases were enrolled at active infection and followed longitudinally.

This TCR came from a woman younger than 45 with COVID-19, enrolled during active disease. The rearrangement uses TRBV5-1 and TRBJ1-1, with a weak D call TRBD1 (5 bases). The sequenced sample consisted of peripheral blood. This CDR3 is CASSLVDSTEAFF. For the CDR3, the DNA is TGCGCCAGCAGCTTGGTTGACAGCACTGAAGCTTTCTTT.